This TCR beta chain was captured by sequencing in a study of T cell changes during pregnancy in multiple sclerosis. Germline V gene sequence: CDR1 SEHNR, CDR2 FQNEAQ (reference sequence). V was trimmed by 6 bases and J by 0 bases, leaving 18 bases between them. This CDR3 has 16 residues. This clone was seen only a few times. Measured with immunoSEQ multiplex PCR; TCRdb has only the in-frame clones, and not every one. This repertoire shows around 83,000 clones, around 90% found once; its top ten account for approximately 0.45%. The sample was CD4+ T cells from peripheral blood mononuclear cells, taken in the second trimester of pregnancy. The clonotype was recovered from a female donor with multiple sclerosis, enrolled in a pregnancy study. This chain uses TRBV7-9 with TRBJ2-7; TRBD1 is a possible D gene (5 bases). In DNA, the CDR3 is TGTGCCAGCAGTTACCCACAGGCGAAGAGCTCCTACGAGCAGTACTTC. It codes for CASSYPQAKSSYEQYF.